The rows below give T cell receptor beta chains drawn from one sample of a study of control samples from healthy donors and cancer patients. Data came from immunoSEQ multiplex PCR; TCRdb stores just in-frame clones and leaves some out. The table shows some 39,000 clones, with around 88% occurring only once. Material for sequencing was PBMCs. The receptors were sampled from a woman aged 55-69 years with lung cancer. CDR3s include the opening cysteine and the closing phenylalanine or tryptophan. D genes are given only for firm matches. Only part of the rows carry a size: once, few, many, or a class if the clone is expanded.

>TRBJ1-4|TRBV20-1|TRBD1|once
TGCAGTGCTAGTCTCACAGGGGCAACTAATGAAAAACTGTTTTTT
CSASLTGATNEKLFF
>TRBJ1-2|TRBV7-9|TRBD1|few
TGTGCCAGCAGGGGACAGGAGTATGGCTACACCTTC
CASRGQEYGYTF
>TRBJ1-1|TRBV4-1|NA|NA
TGCGCCAGCAGCCAAGGGGTGAACACTGAAGCTTTCTTT
CASSQGVNTEAFF
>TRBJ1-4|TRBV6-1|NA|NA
TGTGCCAGCAGTGAAGGGGGGGCAGGTGAAAAACTGTTTTTT
CASSEGGAGEKLFF
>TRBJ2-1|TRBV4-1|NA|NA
TGCGCCAGCAGCCCTAATCCCGATGAGCAGTTCTTC
CASSPNPDEQFF
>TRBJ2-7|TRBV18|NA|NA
TGTGCCAGCTCACCCAACAGGGACGAGCAGTACTTC
CASSPNRDEQYF
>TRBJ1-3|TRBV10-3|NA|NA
TGTGCCATCAGGGCGAGCTCTGGAAACACCATATATTTT
CAIRASSGNTIYF
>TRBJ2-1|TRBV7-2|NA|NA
TGTGCCAGCAGCTTACAGGCGCTCAATGAGCAGTTCTTC
CASSLQALNEQFF
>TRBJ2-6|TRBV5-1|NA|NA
TGCGCCAGCAGCGCGGACTCTGGGGCCAACGTCCTGACTTTC
CASSADSGANVLTF
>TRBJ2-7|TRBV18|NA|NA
TGTGCCAGCTCACCACTACCCTCCTACGAGCAGTACTTC
CASSPLPSYEQYF
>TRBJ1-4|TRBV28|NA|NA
TGTGCCAGCAGTTTGGTCCAGGAATTACATGAAAAACTGTTTTTT
CASSLVQELHEKLFF
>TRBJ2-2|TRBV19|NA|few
TGTGCCAGTAGTTCCCAGCGGGACACCGGGGAGCTGTTTTTT
CASSSQRDTGELFF
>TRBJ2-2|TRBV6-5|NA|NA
TGTGCCAGCGCTAGAGGGGCTGACACCGGGGAGCTGTTTTTT
CASARGADTGELFF
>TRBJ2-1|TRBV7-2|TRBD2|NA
TGTGCCAGCAGCCTAGCGGGAGGGGTTGGCCATGAGCAGTTCTTC
CASSLAGGVGHEQFF
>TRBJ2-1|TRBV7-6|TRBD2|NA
TGTGCCAGCAGCGTACTAGCGGGAGGTCAGGCTGAGCAGTTCTTC
CASSVLAGGQAEQFF
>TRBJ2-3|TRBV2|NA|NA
TGTGCCAGCAGCGGCGGGTTTGAAGATACGCAGTATTTT
CASSGGFEDTQYF
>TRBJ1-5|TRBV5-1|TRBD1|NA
TGCGCCAGCAGCTTGGAAGGGACAGGGAATCAGCCCCAGCATTTT
CASSLEGTGNQPQHF
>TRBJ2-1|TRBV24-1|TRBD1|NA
TGTGCCACCAGTGATGCCGGACAGGGCATCGGGGATGAGCAGTTCTTC
CATSDAGQGIGDEQFF
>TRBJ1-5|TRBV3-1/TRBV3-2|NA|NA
TGTGCCTTAAGACAAGGGCAGTCCTATAGCAATCAGCCCCAGCATTTT
CALRQGQSYSNQPQHF
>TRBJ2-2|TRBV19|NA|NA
TGTGCCAGTTCCGGGGGCCGTGGCACCGGGGAGCTGTTTTTT
CASSGGRGTGELFF
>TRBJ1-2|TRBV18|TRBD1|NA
TGTGCCAGCTCACCTTTCCCGGGACAGGGTGTGTATGGCTACACCTTC
CASSPFPGQGVYGYTF
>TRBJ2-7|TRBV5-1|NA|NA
TGCGCCAGCAGCTTACAGGGCGGGGGTTACGAGCAGTACTTC
CASSLQGGGYEQYF
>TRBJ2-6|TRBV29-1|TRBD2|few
TGCAGCGCCGGGGGGTTCCACGGTGGGGCCAACGTCCTGACTTTC
CSAGGFHGGANVLTF
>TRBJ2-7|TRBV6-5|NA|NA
TGTGCCAGCTCCCGGGGGGCCTCCTACGAGCAGTACTTC
CASSRGASYEQYF
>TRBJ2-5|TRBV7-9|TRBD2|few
TGTGCCAGCAGCTTAGCCCACGGGGGGAGTGAGACCCAGTACTTC
CASSLAHGGSETQYF
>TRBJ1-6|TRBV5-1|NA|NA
TGCGCCAGCAGTTTCGTCTCCGAGGGCAAGGCCCTCCACTTT
CASSFVSEGKALHF
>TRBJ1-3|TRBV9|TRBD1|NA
TGTGCCAGCAGCCCTCAGACAGGGCGATCAGTCTTAAACACCATATATTTT
CASSPQTGRSVLNTIYF
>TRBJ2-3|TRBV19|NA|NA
TGTGCCATTTCCTCCCGGGACTCAACAACAGATACGCAGTATTTT
CAISSRDSTTDTQYF
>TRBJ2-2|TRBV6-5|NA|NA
TGTGCCACACAGGGCAACACCGGGGAGCTGTTTTTT
CATQGNTGELFF
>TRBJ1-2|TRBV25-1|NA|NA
TGTGCCAGCAGTGAAACAGGGCAATCCGGCTACACCTTC
CASSETGQSGYTF
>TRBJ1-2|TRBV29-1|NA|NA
TGCAGCGCTGATCAGCCCTCTAACTATGGCTACACCTTC
CSADQPSNYGYTF
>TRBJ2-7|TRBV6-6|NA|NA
TGTGCCAGCAGTTATCAGGCCGCGGAAGGCAACGAGCAGTACTTC
CASSYQAAEGNEQYF
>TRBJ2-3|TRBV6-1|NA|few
TGTGCCAGCAGTGAAGCAGGGCAGGCCACGCAGTATTTT
CASSEAGQATQYF
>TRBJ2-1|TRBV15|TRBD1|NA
TGTGCCACCAGCAGAGCGGGGACAGGGGAAAATGAGCAGTTCTTC
CATSRAGTGENEQFF
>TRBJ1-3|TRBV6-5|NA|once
TGTGCCAGCAGTTACGGGCCCCGAAACACCATATATTTT
CASSYGPRNTIYF
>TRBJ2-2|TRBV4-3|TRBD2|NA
TGCGCCAGCAGCCAAGGACAAGCGGGAGAAACCGGGGAGCTGTTTTTT
CASSQGQAGETGELFF
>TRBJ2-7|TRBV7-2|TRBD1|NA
TGTGCCAGCAGCTTTAGGGACAGCCCCTCGGGCGAGCAGTACTTC
CASSFRDSPSGEQYF
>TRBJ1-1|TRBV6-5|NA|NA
TGTGCCAGCAGTTATAATGGGGGGACTGAAGCTTTCTTT
CASSYNGGTEAFF
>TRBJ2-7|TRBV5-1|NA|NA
TGCGCCAGCAGCAGCGGACAGATCTACGAGCAGTACTTC
CASSSGQIYEQYF
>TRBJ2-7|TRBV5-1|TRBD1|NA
TGCGCCAGCAGCTCCGGACAGGAACCCTCCTACGAGCAGTACTTC
CASSSGQEPSYEQYF
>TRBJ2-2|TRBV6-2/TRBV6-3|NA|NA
TGTGCCAGCAGTCGACAGGATCCCACCGGGGAGCTGTTTTTT
CASSRQDPTGELFF
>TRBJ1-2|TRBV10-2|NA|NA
TGCGCCAGCAGTGAGACCAGCTATGGCTACACCTTC
CASSETSYGYTF
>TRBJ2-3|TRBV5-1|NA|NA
TGCGCCAGCAGCTTGGGGGATTATCGCACAGATACGCAGTATTTT
CASSLGDYRTDTQYF
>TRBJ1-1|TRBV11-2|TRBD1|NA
TGTGCCAGCAGCTCACCCCGGGCAGGGGGGATTTTCTTT
CASSSPRAGGIFF
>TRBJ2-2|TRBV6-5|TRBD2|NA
TGTGCCAGCAGATCACTAGCGGCGAACACCGGGGAGCTGTTTTTT
CASRSLAANTGELFF
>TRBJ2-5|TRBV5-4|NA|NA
TGTGCCAGCAGCTTGTTGGGGCCTCAAGAGACCCAGTACTTC
CASSLLGPQETQYF